Below, one T cell receptor beta chain is given with its context. CDR3 length: 13 residues. V was shortened by 0 bases and J by 4 bases, with 7 bases between the two germline ends. Germline CDR1 and CDR2: SGDLS and YYNGEE. The data were obtained in a study of blood T cell repertoires in COVID-19. Study background: Spain, Italy and the United States supplied samples that represented acute and convalescent COVID-19. The analysed material was cDNA or gDNA that came from T cells, B-cell-depleted T cells, or PBMCs.

Original processing methods: Reference gene primer amplification yielded estimated nucleated cell counts. TCRdb's table, derived via immunoSEQ multiplex PCR, lists solely in-frame clones and lacks some. The D gene and trimming were derived from the DNA, and the V and J assignments and clone size from that table. This sample has over 250,000 clones; about four fifths occur once, and the top ten carry 8% to 10%. The TCR sequence derives from a woman between 45 and 65 years old who had recovered from COVID-19. The chain combines TRBV9 with TRBJ1-2; D call uncertain. The sequencing input was peripheral blood. The CDR3 loop reads CASSVVTSYGYTF. CDR3 DNA sequence: TGTGCCAGCAGCGTAGTTACAAGCTATGGCTACACCTTC.